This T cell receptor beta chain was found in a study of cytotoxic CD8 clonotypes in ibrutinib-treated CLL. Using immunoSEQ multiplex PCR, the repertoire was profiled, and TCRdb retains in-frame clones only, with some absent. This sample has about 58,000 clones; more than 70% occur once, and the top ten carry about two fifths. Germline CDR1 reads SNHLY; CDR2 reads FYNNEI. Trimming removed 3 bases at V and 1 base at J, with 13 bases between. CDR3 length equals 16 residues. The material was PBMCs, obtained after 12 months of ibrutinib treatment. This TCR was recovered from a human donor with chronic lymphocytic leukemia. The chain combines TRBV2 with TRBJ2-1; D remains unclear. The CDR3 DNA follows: TGTGCCAGCAGTGACCGCGGCAGCAGGTCCTACAATGAGCAGTTCTTC. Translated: CASSDRGSRSYNEQFF. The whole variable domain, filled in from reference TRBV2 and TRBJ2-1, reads EPEVTQTPSHQVTQMGQEVILRCVPISNHLYFYWYRQILGQKVEFLVSFYNNEISEKSEIFDDQFSVERPDGSNFTLKIRSTKLEDSAMYFCASSDRGSRSYNEQFFGPGTRLTVL.